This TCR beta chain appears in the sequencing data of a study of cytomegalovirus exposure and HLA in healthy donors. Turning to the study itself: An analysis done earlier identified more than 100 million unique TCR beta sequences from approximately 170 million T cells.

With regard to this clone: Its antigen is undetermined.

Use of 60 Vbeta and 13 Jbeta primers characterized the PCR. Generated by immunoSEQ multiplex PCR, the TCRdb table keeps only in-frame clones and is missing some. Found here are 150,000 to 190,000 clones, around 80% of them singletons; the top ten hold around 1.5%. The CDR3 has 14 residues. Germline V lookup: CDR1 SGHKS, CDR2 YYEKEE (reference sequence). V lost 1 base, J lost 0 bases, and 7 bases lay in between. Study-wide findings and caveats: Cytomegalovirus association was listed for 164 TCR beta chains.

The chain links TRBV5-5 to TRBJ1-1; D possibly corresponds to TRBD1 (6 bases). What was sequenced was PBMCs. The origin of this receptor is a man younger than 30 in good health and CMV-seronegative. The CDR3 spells CASSLRGLNTEAFF. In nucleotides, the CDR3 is TGTGCCAGCAGCTTGAGGGGGTTGAACACTGAAGCTTTCTTT. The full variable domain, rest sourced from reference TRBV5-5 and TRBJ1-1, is DAGVTQSPTHLIKTRGQQVTLRCSPISGHKSVSWYQQVLGQGPQFIFQYYEKEERGRGNFPDRFSARQFPNYSSELNVNALLLGDSALYLCASSLRGLNTEAFFGQGTRLTVV.